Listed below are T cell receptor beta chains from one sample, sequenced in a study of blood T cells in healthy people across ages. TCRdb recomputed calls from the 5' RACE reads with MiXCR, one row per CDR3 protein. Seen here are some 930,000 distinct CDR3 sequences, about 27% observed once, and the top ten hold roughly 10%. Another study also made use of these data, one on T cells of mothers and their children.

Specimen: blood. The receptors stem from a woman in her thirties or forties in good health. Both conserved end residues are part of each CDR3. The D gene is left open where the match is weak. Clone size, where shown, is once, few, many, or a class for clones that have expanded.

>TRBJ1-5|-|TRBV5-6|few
TGTGCCAGCAGCTTGGGGGTAGGGAGGAGCAATCAGCCCCAGCATTTT
CASSLGVGRSNQPQHF
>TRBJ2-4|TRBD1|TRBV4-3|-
TGCGCCAGCAGCCAGGGGACAGGGGCAGACAATGAGCAGTACTTC
CASSQGTGADNEQYF
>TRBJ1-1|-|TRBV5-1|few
TGCGCCAGCAGCATCGGGACGCAGAACACTGAAGCTTTCTTT
CASSIGTQNTEAFF
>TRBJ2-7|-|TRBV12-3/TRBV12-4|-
TGTGCCAGCAGTTCGCTAGCGCGGGCCTACGAGCAGTACTTC
CASSSLARAYEQYF
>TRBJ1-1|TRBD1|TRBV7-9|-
TGTGCCAGCAGCCGACAGGGGTCGAGCACTGAAGCTTTCTTT
CASSRQGSSTEAFF
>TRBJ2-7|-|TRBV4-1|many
TGCGCCAGCAGCCAAGTGTTGAGGGTGCCGTTCTACGAGCAGTACTTC
CASSQVLRVPFYEQYF
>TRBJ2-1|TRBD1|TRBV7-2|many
TGTGCCAGCAGCTTAAATCATCCCGGGACAGGGTCGGCTAATGAGCAGTTCTTC
CASSLNHPGTGSANEQFF
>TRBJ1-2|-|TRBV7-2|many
TGTGCCAGCAGCTTAGGCCCAGGGCGCCAATTCTATGGCTACACCTTC
CASSLGPGRQFYGYTF
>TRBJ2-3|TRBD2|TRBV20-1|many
TGCAGTGCTTCGGACCGGGGACGGGGGGGCACAGATACGCAGTATTTT
CSASDRGRGGTDTQYF
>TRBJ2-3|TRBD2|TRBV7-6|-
TGTGCCAGCAGCTCCGGACTAGCGGGGGGGATAATCACAGATACGCAGTATTTT
CASSSGLAGGIITDTQYF
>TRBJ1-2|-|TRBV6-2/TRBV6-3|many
TGTGCCAGCAGCGCCCCTTCGACAGGAAACTATGGCTACACCTTC
CASSAPSTGNYGYTF
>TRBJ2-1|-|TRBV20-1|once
TGCAGTGTCAACGCCCTCGGCAGGTTCTACAATGAGCAGTTCTTC
CSVNALGRFYNEQFF
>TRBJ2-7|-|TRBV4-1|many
TGCGCCAGCAGCCAAGAGGCTTTGGACAGCTCCTACGAGCAGTACTTC
CASSQEALDSSYEQYF
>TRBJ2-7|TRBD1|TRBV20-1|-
TGCAGTACTAGATCGGGACAGGGGCCCTACAATGAGCAGTACTTC
CSTRSGQGPYNEQYF
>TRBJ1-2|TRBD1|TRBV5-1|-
TGCGCCAGCAGCAAGGGACAGGGGGCGAGGGAGGATGGCTACACCTTC
CASSKGQGAREDGYTF
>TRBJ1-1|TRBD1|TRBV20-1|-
TGCAGTGCTAGTCAGGGGGCCTCGAACACTGAAGCTTTCTTT
CSASQGASNTEAFF
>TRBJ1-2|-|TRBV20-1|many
TGCAGTGCTAGAGAGATCGACAACTACTATGGCTACACCTTC
CSAREIDNYYGYTF
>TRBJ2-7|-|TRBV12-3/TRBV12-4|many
TGTGCCAGCAGTTTTACGACAGCCTCCTACGAGCAGTACTTC
CASSFTTASYEQYF
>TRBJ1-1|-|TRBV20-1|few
TGCAGTCTCTCTCGACAGTTAGGGAACACTGAAGCTTTCTTT
CSLSRQLGNTEAFF
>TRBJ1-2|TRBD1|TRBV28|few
TGTGCCAGCAGTTTAAATCCCCGACAGGGGTATGGCTACACCTTC
CASSLNPRQGYGYTF
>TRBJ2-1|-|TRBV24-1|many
TGTGCCACCAGTCGGAACAGTAACAATGAGCAGTTCTTC
CATSRNSNNEQFF
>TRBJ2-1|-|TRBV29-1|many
TGCAGCGTTGAACATTACACCAATACTAGACTCTATGAGCAGTTCTTC
CSVEHYTNTRLYEQFF
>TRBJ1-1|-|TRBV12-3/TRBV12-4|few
TGTGCCAGCACTTACTCGGACAGATTCAACACTGAAGCTTTCTTT
CASTYSDRFNTEAFF
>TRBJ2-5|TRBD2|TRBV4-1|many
TGCGCCAGCAGCCAGGCCGGGACTAGCGGGGGGCCCAAATACCAAGAGACCCAGTACTTC
CASSQAGTSGGPKYQETQYF
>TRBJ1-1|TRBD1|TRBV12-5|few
TGTGCTAGTGGTTCACCAGGGGGCGCGGACACTGAAGCTTTCTTT
CASGSPGGADTEAFF
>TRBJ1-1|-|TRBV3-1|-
TGTGCCAGCGGAGACGGGGTCCCTGAAGCTTTCTTT
CASGDGVPEAFF
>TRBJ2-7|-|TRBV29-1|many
TGCAGCGTCAACCAGGGAGTCGAGCAGTACTTC
CSVNQGVEQYF
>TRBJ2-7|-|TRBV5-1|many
TGCGCCAGCGGCGAACAGGGATCCGAGCAGTACTTC
CASGEQGSEQYF
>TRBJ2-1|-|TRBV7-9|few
TGTGCCAGCAGCTCGACCGATCGGGTTCCGGGGAATGAGCAGTTCTTC
CASSSTDRVPGNEQFF
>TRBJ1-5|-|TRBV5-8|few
TGTGCCAGCAGCTTGTGGACAGATCAGCCCCAGCATTTT
CASSLWTDQPQHF
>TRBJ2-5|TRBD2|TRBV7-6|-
TGTGCCACTTCGCGGCCTAGCGGGCTCCAAGAGACCCAGTACTTC
CATSRPSGLQETQYF
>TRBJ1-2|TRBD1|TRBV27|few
TGTACCAGCAGTCCTCCGACAGGGAGTGGCTACACCTTC
CTSSPPTGSGYTF
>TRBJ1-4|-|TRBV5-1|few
TGCGCCAGCCGAGATGAACAGGGAGACGGTGAAAAACTGTTTTTT
CASRDEQGDGEKLFF
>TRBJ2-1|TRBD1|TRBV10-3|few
TGTGCCATCAAGGACAGGGAGATAAATGAGCAGTTCTTC
CAIKDREINEQFF
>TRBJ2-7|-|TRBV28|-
TGTGCCAGCAGTTGGGGGGTTTGGTACGAGCAGTACTTC
CASSWGVWYEQYF
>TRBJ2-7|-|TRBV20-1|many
TGCAGTGCCCACCGGGCAGGGGGGACCTACGAGCAGTACTTC
CSAHRAGGTYEQYF